The 22 T cell receptor beta chains below were found in one sample sequenced in a study of shared clonotypes between healthy human individuals (dated by TCRdb to about 2020). Library construction relied on the immunoSEQ multiplex PCR assay. What TCRdb holds here is the immuneACCESS table cut down to in-frame rearrangements. Part of the clones is not present; checked against another copy, under half of the missing clones reflect an unresolved V gene, and the others are unexplained. This sample has over a million clones in its table, and around 97% of those were observed once. The ten largest make up 1.2% of the sample. Sequencing was performed on naive CD4+ T cells sorted from blood. The sample's cell subset or site label is to be understood as: CD45RA+ positively selected. These TCRs come from a young man in good health.

As concerns this clone: In the same sample, other DNA sequences code for this CDR3. This chain connects TRBV5-1 to TRBJ1-2; 9 nucleotides line up with TRBD1. Germline CDR1 SGHRS, CDR2 YFSETQ. With V trimmed by 0 bases and J by 7 bases, 4 bases remained unmatched. CDR3 length equals 14 residues. CDR3 amino acids: CASSLGDRVSGYTF. The CDR3 bases are TGCGCCAGCAGCTTGGGGGACAGGGTTTCTGGCTACACCTTC.

This clone has just one count. One junction end disagrees with the germline gene, perhaps due to a read error. This sequence joins TRBV7-6 and TRBJ2-6; possibly TRBD1 or TRBD2 for D (5 bases each). This CDR3 has 14 amino acids. Germline V gene lookup returns CDR1 SGHVS and CDR2 FNYEAQ. CDR3 sequence: CASSPPHGGNVLTF. The CDR3 DNA reads as TGTGCCAGCAGTCCCCCGCATGGGGGCAACGTCCTGACTTTC.

The chain uses TRBV11-3 and TRBJ2-7; TRBD2 matches at 10 bases. The CDR3 contains 19 residues. The germline V gene encodes CDR1 SGHNT and CDR2 YENEEA. Unmatched junction bases numbered 19, after V lost 6 bases and J lost 2 bases. CDR3 protein: CASSWAGIAGGPDPYEQYF. For the CDR3, the DNA is TGTGCCAGCAGTTGGGCCGGGATAGCGGGAGGCCCCGACCCCTACGAGCAGTACTTC.

The chain recombines TRBV7-9 with TRBJ2-2; D uncertain. This CDR3 has 16 amino acids. V shed 2 bases and J shed 5 bases, with 15 bases lying between them. CDR1 is SEHNR, CDR2 FQNEAQ, per germline (reference sequence). Written as DNA, the CDR3 is TGTGCCAGCAGCTTAACGGCCGGAATTAGTACCGGGGAGCTGTTTTTT. Its protein product is CASSLTAGISTGELFF.

The V and J genes are TRBV7-9 and TRBJ1-1, with no clear D. The CDR3 loop spans 16 amino acids. Deletions cut 3 bases from V and 1 base from J, with 15 bases between. CDR1 and CDR2 (germline): SEHNR, FQNEAQ (reference sequence). CDR3 region: CASSFGPVERNTEAFF. DNA for the CDR3: TGTGCCAGCAGCTTTGGGCCGGTAGAAAGGAACACTGAAGCTTTCTTT. The entire variable domain, with the rest obtained from reference TRBV7-9 and TRBJ1-1, is as follows: DTGVSQNPRHKITKRGQNVTFRCDPISEHNRLYWYRQTLGQGPEFLTYFQNEAQLEKSRLLSDRFSAERPKGSFSTLEIQRTEQGDSAMYLCASSFGPVERNTEAFFGQGTRLTVV.

The chain links TRBV28 to TRBJ2-5, with 8 bases identical to TRBD2. The CDR3 loop spans 13 amino acids. The V gene's germline CDR1 is MDHEN and CDR2 SYDVKM. The V gene end was trimmed by 10 bases and the J gene end by 1 base; junction bases not matched to a gene: 5. CDR3 loop: CATRGGGQETQYF. CDR3 nucleotides: TGTGCCACCCGGGGGGGTGGCCAAGAGACCCAGTACTTC.

The chain employs TRBV5-6 and TRBJ2-1, with 7 positions matching TRBD1. The length of the CDR3 is 17 residues. Germline lookup yields CDR1 SGHDT and CDR2 YYEEEE. V was pared by 4 bases and J by 7 bases, with 17 bases of the junction left unmatched. CDR3 loop: CASSNPGATLDRNEQFF. The CDR3 nucleotides are TGTGCCAGCAGCAACCCGGGCGCGACTCTGGACAGGAATGAGCAGTTCTTC.

The chain is built from TRBV5-1 and TRBJ2-7; D is ambiguous. V was trimmed by 0 bases and J by 6 bases, leaving 7 bases between them. This CDR3 comprises 12 residues. Germline-derived CDR1 and CDR2 are SGHRS and YFSETQ. CDR3 nucleotides: TGCGCCAGCAGCTTGGACGGCGTCGAGCAGTACTTC. It yields the protein CASSLDGVEQYF.

The chain recombines TRBV11-2 with TRBJ1-2; tentatively, D is TRBD1 (6 bases). With 4 bases removed from V and 3 bases from J, the gap between germline ends came to 12 bases. The CDR3 is made up of 14 amino acids. Per the germline V gene, CDR1 is SGHAT and CDR2 is FQNNGV. The CDR3 spells CASSSSGTHYGYTF. CDR3 bases: TGTGCCAGCAGCTCCTCCGGGACACACTATGGCTACACCTTC.

The chain couples TRBV28 to TRBJ2-5; a weak D match, TRBD2 (6 bases). The V end was cut by 7 bases, the J end by 5 bases, with 17 bases between. This CDR3 spans 14 amino acids. Germline CDR1 is MDHEN and CDR2 is SYDVKM. CDR3 DNA: TGTGCCAGCAATCAAGCGGGTGGTGGGGAGACCCAGTACTTC. It encodes CASNQAGGGETQYF.

The chain combines TRBV28 with TRBJ2-3, with a tentative D call TRBD2 (6 bases). Between the trimmed V and J ends, which lost 8 bases and 3 bases, there was a span of 18 bases. The CDR3 loop spans 15 amino acids. CDR1 MDHEN and CDR2 SYDVKM come from the germline V gene. CDR3 sequence reads: CASRGERVRTDTQYF. In DNA form, the CDR3 reads TGTGCCAGCCGAGGAGAGCGGGTCCGAACAGATACGCAGTATTTT.

V is TRBV15 and J is TRBJ1-1; no clear D gene. V lost 6 bases and J lost 0, with 14 bases in between. Germline V gene lookup returns CDR1 LNHNV and CDR2 YYDKDF (reference sequence). CDR3 length: 15 amino acids. CDR3 nucleotide sequence: TGTGCCACCAGGCTTGGGAGGGTCATGAACACTGAAGCTTTCTTT. This translates into CATRLGRVMNTEAFF.

CDR3 loop: CASSFPGQPLNTEAFF. CDR3 bases: TGCGCCAGCAGTTTTCCGGGACAGCCGTTGAACACTGAAGCTTTCTTT. The V call is TRBV5-1, the J call TRBJ1-1; 7 nucleotides match TRBD1. Germline V gene lookup returns CDR1 SGHRS and CDR2 YFSETQ. The length of the CDR3 is 16 residues. V trimming: 5 bases; J trimming: 0 bases; junction bases outside the gene matches: 10.

The chain links TRBV2 to TRBJ1-4; tentative D call: TRBD1 (6 bases). With 9 bases removed from V and 0 bases from J, the gap between germline ends came to 8 bases. CDR3 length: 13 amino acids. Germline V gene data show CDR1 as SNHLY and CDR2 as FYNNEI. In DNA, the CDR3 is TGTGCCAGTCAGGGGACAACTAATGAAAAACTGTTTTTT. It specifies CASQGTTNEKLFF.

CDR3: CASSGRTGPTGELFF. The CDR3 DNA sequence: TGTGCCAGCAGCGGACGGACAGGGCCCACCGGGGAGCTGTTTTTT. The chain has TRBV7-9 and TRBJ2-2, with TRBD1 matching over 8 bases. Germline V gives CDR1 SEHNR, CDR2 FQNEAQ (reference sequence). V gave up 5 bases and J gave up 4 bases; unmatched junction bases: 6. The CDR3 loop spans 15 amino acids. Supplemented by reference TRBV7-9 and TRBJ2-2, the full variable domain reads DTGVSQNPRHKITKRGQNVTFRCDPISEHNRLYWYRQTLGQGPEFLTYFQNEAQLEKSRLLSDRFSAERPKGSFSTLEIQRTEQGDSAMYLCASSGRTGPTGELFFGEGSRLTVL.

This rearrangement joins TRBV6-1 to TRBJ1-5; TRBD1 might be the D (6 bases). CDR1 MNHNS and CDR2 SASEGT come from the germline V gene. The CDR3 length is 14 residues. V was cut by 4 bases and J by 4 bases, with 11 bases left in between. CDR3 residues: CASSGGARNQPQHF. The CDR3 DNA sequence: TGTGCCAGCAGTGGGGGGGCGAGGAATCAGCCCCAGCATTTT.

The J gene is TRBJ2-3, the V gene TRBV10-2; possibly TRBD2 for D (6 bases). The CDR3 has 14 residues. The V gene lost 7 bases and the J gene lost 2 bases, with 13 bases spanning the gap. Germline V gene data show CDR1 as WSHSY and CDR2 as SAAADI. The CDR3 bases are TGCGCCAGCACCCACCGGACTACCACAGATACGCAGTATTTT. Translating it yields CASTHRTTTDTQYF.

The chain has TRBV5-1 and TRBJ2-2; 10 bases map to TRBD2. Germline V gene lookup returns CDR1 SGHRS and CDR2 YFSETQ. J was trimmed by 6 bases and V by 4 bases; bases with no gene match: 3. CDR3 length: 14 amino acids. As DNA, the CDR3 is TGCGCCAGCAGCCTCCTAGCGGGGGCCGGGGAGCTGTTTTTT. This encodes CASSLLAGAGELFF. The full variable domain, its missing parts supplied by reference TRBV5-1 and TRBJ2-2, is KAGVTQTPRYLIKTRGQQVTLSCSPISGHRSVSWYQQTPGQGLQFLFEYFSETQRNKGNFPGRFSGRQFSNSRSEMNVSTLELGDSALYLCASSLLAGAGELFFGEGSRLTVL.

This clone was counted a single time. The J gene is TRBJ2-3, the V gene TRBV9; D tentatively reads TRBD1 or TRBD2 (5 bases each). V was clipped by 0 bases and J by 1 base, with 12 bases between them. The CDR3 has 16 residues. Germline V CDR1 and CDR2: SGDLS, YYNGEE. The CDR3 is CASSVVEGLGTDTQYF. The DNA for the CDR3 is TGTGCCAGCAGCGTAGTCGAGGGGCTCGGCACAGATACGCAGTATTTT.

The rearrangement links TRBV7-9 to TRBJ1-5; D unresolved. CDR1 is SEHNR, CDR2 FQNEAQ, per germline (reference sequence). The CDR3 consists of 13 residues. Trimming cost V 1 base and J 8 bases, with 9 bases left between them. The DNA for the CDR3 is TGTGCCAGCAGCTTAGTGGGTTCGGAGCCCCAGCATTTT. Translated, it gives CASSLVGSEPQHF.

V usage is TRBV10-3 and J usage is TRBJ2-1; the match to TRBD2 covers 7 bases. V trimming: 6 bases; J trimming: 6 bases; junction bases outside the gene matches: 14. Germline CDR1 ENHRY, CDR2 SYGVKD. This CDR3 is built from 16 residues. The CDR3 DNA is TGTGCCATCAGGTCTCCGTGGGAGGGCCGGGGCAATGAGCAGTTCTTC. Protein sequence: CAIRSPWEGRGNEQFF.

V gene TRBV14 combines with J gene TRBJ2-7; the D gene could be TRBD1 or TRBD2 (6 bases each). The length of the CDR3 is 15 residues. In germline, CDR1 is SGHDN, CDR2 FVKESK. With 2 bases removed from V and 4 bases from J, the gap between germline ends came to 15 bases. CDR3 loop: CASSQRGGRTYEQYF. The DNA for the CDR3 is TGTGCCAGCAGCCAACGTGGGGGGCGCACTTACGAGCAGTACTTC.